One sample yielded the 17 T cell receptor beta chains listed below, sequenced in a study of tumor and adjacent non-tumor tissue in lung cancer. A modified ARM-PCR protocol with three rounds of nested PCR amplified TCRbeta. TCRdb reprocessed the multiplex PCR reads via MiXCR and lists one record per CDR3 protein. In the table there are 200,000 or so distinct CDR3 sequences, roughly 70% of which are singletons. No cell sorting was done before RNA was extracted from the tissue. The sample consisted of lung tumor tissue. The receptors originated from a man aged 55 to 69 with non-small cell lung cancer.

As to this clonotype: The junction and the germline gene differ at one end; a read error may be behind it. The gene calls are TRBV20-1 and TRBJ1-6; D is ambiguous. The CDR3 sequence is 13 residues long. Germline CDR1 and CDR2: DFQATT and SNEGSKA (reference sequence). CDR3 residues: CSARGCLDSPLHF. CDR3 nucleotide sequence: TGCAGTGCGAGAGGGTGTTTGGATTCACCCCTCCACTTT.

For this clonotype: Possible read error: a much larger clone is one base away. In this CDR3 the conserved last residue, phenylalanine or tryptophan, is missing, so a read error is likely. The V gene is TRBV6-5, the J gene TRBJ2-4; D may be TRBD2 (5 bases). Between the trimmed V and J ends, which lost 0 bases and 9 bases, there was a span of 12 bases. The CDR3 runs 14 residues. Per the germline V gene, CDR1 is MNHEY and CDR2 is SVGAGI. The DNA for the CDR3 is TGTGCCAGCAGTTACTCGCCTGCAAGCGGCATTCAGTACCTC. Protein: CASSYSPASGIQYL.

This clonotype has at least ten counts. The V gene is TRBV5-4, the J gene TRBJ1-6; possibly TRBD1 for D (6 bases). The length of the CDR3 is 14 residues. Germline V gene lookup returns CDR1 SGHNT and CDR2 YYREEE (reference sequence). V was shortened by 1 base and J by 7 bases, with 9 bases between the two germline ends. The DNA for the CDR3 is TGTGCCAGCAGCTTGCAGGGGTCGAATTCACCCCTCCACTTT. Protein: CASSLQGSNSPLHF.

The chain uses TRBV12-3 or TRBV12-4 and TRBJ1-2, with unresolved D. Trimming pared 3 bases from V and 7 bases from J, leaving 18 bases between. This CDR3 has 15 residues. CDR3 loop: CASSFSSSVSFGYTF. CDR3 nucleotide sequence: TGTGCCAGCAGTTTCTCCTCTTCGGTGAGCTTTGGCTACACCTTC.

With regard to this clonotype: The junction differs from germline at one of its ends, possibly a read error. J is TRBJ2-3 and V is TRBV20-1; a weak D match, TRBD2 (6 bases). This CDR3 is built from 16 residues. Germline CDR1 DFQATT, CDR2 SNEGSKA (reference sequence). CDR3 DNA: TGCATTGCTAGAGCCGGGAGTGGGGCTAGCACAGATACGCAGTATTTT. Its translation is CIARAGSGASTDTQYF.

Of note for this clonotype: One end of the junction does not line up with germline, which may come from a read error. The gene calls are TRBV4-2 and TRBJ1-5; the D gene is possibly TRBD1 (6 bases). The germline gives CDR1 LGHNA, CDR2 YNFKEQ. The CDR3 sequence is 17 residues long. CDR3 in DNA: TGTGCCAGCAGCCAGGCGAGGGACATTAGTAGCAATCAGCCCAAGCATTTT. It is translated as CASSQARDISSNQPKHF.

With regard to this clonotype: At one end the junction does not follow the germline gene, possibly because of a read error. This chain joins TRBV10-3 and TRBJ2-7, with 15 bases matching TRBD2. CDR3 length: 18 amino acids. Germline values: CDR1 ENHRY, CDR2 SYGVKD. CDR3 coding DNA: TGTGCCATCAGTAACGGACTAGCGGGAGGGCTGCAGACCTACGAGCACTACTTC. Protein sequence: CAISNGLAGGLQTYEHYF.

This clonotype was found many times. The V gene is TRBV6-1, the J gene TRBJ2-3; 10 bases are a match to TRBD1. Germline V lookup: CDR1 MNHNS, CDR2 SASEGT. With 2 bases clipped from V and 4 bases from J, the junction kept 9 bases outside the gene matches. The CDR3 sequence is 17 residues long. In DNA, the CDR3 is TGTGCCAGCAGTGAAATTCCGGGGACAGGGGCCCCAGATACGCAGTATTTT. As protein: CASSEIPGTGAPDTQYF.

CDR3: CAWSQQPYGYTF. The CDR3 nucleotides read TGTGCCTGGAGTCAGCAGCCCTATGGCTACACCTTC. The chain carries TRBV30 and TRBJ1-2; D is undetermined. CDR3 length equals 12 residues. Germline loops: CDR1 GTSNPN, CDR2 SVGIG (reference sequence). Trimming cost V 2 bases and J 4 bases, with 8 bases left between them.

As to this clonotype: Being one base from a much bigger clone, this may be a read error. The CDR3 does not end in the conserved phenylalanine or tryptophan, so this is likely a read error. The DNA is left out, because the CDR3 cannot be placed on it with certainty; the CDR3 is given as TCRdb lists it. CDR3 protein: CSVDPSGKEKYV. This rearrangement joins TRBV29-1 to TRBJ2-3; the D call TRBD2 from the table was never checked on the DNA. Germline V gives CDR1 SQVTM, CDR2 ANQGSEA. Including both end residues, the CDR3 is 12 amino acids long.

The chain uses TRBV12-3 or TRBV12-4 and TRBJ2-2; perhaps TRBD2 as D (6 bases). Trimming took 7 bases from V and 3 from J, leaving 15 bases between them. CDR3 size: 15 residues. In DNA form, the CDR3 reads TGTGCCAGCATCCCCAGGAGCGGGCACACCGGGGAGCTGTTTTTT. It encodes CASIPRSGHTGELFF.

As concerns this clonotype: Relative to the germline gene, one junction end is altered; a read error may explain this. This chain joins TRBV11-2 and TRBJ2-5; a possible D gene is TRBD2 (5 bases). The CDR3 runs 15 residues. The germline CDR1 and CDR2 sequences are SGHAT and FQNNGV. CDR3 sequence (DNA): TGTGCCGGCAGACGTGAAGCTAGCAACCGAGAGACCCCGTACTTC. Its protein is CAGRREASNRETPYF.

The genes are TRBV11-2 and TRBJ1-1; D remains ambiguous. Trimming stripped 5 bases from V and 2 bases from J, with 12 bases between. The CDR3 totals 14 residues. CDR1 and CDR2 from the germline V gene are SGHAT and FQNNGV. DNA of the CDR3: TGTGCCAGCAGCCCTCGGAGGGTTAACACTGAAGCTTTCTTT. Protein product: CASSPRRVNTEAFF.

With respect to this clonotype: This may come from a read error, since a much larger clone is one base off. The rearrangement uses TRBV4-2 and TRBJ1-2, with a possible D match to TRBD1 (5 bases). This CDR3 region has 14 residues. The germline V gene has CDR1 LGHNA and CDR2 YNFKEQ. The ends were cut back, 3 bases at V and 8 bases at J, with 16 bases in the middle. The CDR3 DNA is TGTGCCAGCAGCCATGTTTCCAGGGCCGAGGGCTACACCTTC. It specifies CASSHVSRAEGYTF.

Details on this clonotype: The junction and the germline gene differ at one end; a read error may be behind it. The chain carries TRBV20-1 and TRBJ1-1; D is uncertain. CDR1 DFQATT and CDR2 SNEGSKA come from the germline V gene (reference sequence). The CDR3 extends over 15 amino acids. CDR3 sequence reads: CNAGKVGNMITEAFF. CDR3 DNA: TGCAATGCTGGGAAGGTGGGTAATATGATCACTGAAGCTTTCTTT.

The chain links TRBV5-1 to TRBJ2-3; no clear D gene. In germline, CDR1 is SGHRS, CDR2 YFSETQ. The CDR3 is 11 residues long. V lost 5 bases and J lost 5, with 6 bases in between. CDR3 DNA: TGCGCCAGCAGACTCGGAGATACGCAGTATTTT. Its translation: CASRLGDTQYF.

This clonotype was counted many times. The chain recombines TRBV4-1 with TRBJ2-7; D is ambiguous. V was trimmed by 0 bases and J by 1 base, leaving 7 bases between them. The CDR3 loop spans 14 amino acids. Germline values: CDR1 MGHRA, CDR2 YSYEKL. The CDR3 nucleotides are TGCGCCAGCAGCCAAGAAGAACAGTCCTACGAGCAGTACTTC. Protein: CASSQEEQSYEQYF.